The T cell receptor beta chain described here comes from a study of cytomegalovirus exposure and HLA in healthy donors. CDR1 and CDR2 from the germline V gene are SGHNT and YENEEA. The CDR3 runs 14 residues. The V gene lost 1 base and the J gene lost 2 bases, with 7 bases spanning the gap. Vbeta (60) and Jbeta (13) primers were used in the PCR. Sequenced by immunoSEQ multiplex PCR; TCRdb stores in-frame clones only, minus some. The data contain fewer than 150,000 clones, 80% of them singletons. V usage is TRBV11-3 and J usage is TRBJ2-3; the D is unclear. Sequencing was performed on PBMCs. The sequence was obtained from a man aged 25 to 45 in good health and CMV-seronegative. This chain's CDR3 is CASSLGADTDTQYF. In DNA, the CDR3 is TGTGCCAGCAGCTTAGGGGCAGACACAGATACGCAGTATTTT.